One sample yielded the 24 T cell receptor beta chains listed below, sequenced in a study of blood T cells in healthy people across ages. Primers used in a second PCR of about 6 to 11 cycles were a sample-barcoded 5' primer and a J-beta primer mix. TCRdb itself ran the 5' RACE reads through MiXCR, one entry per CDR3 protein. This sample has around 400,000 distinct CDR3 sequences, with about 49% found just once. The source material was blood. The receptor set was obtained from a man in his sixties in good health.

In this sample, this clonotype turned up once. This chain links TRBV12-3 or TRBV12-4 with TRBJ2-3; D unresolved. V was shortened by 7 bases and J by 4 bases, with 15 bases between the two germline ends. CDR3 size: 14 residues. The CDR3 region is CASTPLGRPDTQYF. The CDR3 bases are TGTGCCAGCACCCCTCTGGGCCGACCAGATACGCAGTATTTT.

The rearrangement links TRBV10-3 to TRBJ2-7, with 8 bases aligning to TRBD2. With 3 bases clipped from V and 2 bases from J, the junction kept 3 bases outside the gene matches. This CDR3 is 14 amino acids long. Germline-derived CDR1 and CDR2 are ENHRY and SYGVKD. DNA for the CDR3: TGTGCCATCAGTGAACGGGAGGGACCCTACGAGCAGTACTTC. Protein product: CAISEREGPYEQYF.

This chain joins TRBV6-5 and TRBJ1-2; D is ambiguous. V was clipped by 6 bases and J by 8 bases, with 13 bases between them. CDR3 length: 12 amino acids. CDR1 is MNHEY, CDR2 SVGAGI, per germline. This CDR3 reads CASRERRAGYTF. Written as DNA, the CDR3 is TGTGCCAGCAGAGAGAGAAGAGCCGGCTACACCTTC.

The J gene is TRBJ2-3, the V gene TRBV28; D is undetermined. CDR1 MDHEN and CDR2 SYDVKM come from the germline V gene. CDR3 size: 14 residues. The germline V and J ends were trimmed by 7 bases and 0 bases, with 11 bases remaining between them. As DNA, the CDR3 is TGTGCCAGCACTCCGGGCCTGAGCACAGATACGCAGTATTTT. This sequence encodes CASTPGLSTDTQYF.

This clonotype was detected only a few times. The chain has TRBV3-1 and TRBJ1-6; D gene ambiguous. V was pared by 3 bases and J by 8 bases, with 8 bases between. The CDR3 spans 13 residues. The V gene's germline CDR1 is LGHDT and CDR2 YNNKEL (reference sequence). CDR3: CASSHGTYSPLHF. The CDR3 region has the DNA TGTGCCAGCAGCCACGGCACTTATTCACCCCTCCACTTT. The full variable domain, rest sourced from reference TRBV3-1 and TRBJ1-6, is DTAVSQTPKYLVTQMGNDKSIKCEQNLGHDTMYWYKQDSKKFLKIMFSYNNKELIINETVPNRFSPKSPDKAHLNLHINSLELGDSAVYFCASSHGTYSPLHFGNGTRLTVT.

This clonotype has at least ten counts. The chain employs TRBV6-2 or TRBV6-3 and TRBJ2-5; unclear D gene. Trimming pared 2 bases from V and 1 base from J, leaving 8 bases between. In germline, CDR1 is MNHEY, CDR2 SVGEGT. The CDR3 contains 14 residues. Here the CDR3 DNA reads TGTGCCAGCAGTTACGAAGCGCTCCAAGAGACCCAGTACTTC. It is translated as CASSYEALQETQYF.

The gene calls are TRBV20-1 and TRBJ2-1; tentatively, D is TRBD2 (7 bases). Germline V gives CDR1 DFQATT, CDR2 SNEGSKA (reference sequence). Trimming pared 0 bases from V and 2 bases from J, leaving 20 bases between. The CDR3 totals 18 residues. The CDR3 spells CSARDATYGGGPYNEQFF. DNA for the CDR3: TGCAGTGCTAGAGACGCTACCTATGGGGGGGGGCCCTACAATGAGCAGTTCTTC.

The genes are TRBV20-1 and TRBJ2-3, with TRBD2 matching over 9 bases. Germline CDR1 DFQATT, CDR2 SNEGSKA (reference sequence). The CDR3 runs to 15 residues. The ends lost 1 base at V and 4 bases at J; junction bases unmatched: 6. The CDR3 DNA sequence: TGCAGTGCTAGAGTCGGGACTAGCCTCGCAGATACGCAGTATTTT. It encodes CSARVGTSLADTQYF.

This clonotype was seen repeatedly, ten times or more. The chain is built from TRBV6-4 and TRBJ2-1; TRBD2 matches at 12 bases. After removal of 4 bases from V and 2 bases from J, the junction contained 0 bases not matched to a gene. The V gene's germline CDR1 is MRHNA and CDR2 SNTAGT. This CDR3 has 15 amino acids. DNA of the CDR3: TGTGCCAGCAGTGGGACTAGCGGGGCCTACAATGAGCAGTTCTTC. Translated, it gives CASSGTSGAYNEQFF.

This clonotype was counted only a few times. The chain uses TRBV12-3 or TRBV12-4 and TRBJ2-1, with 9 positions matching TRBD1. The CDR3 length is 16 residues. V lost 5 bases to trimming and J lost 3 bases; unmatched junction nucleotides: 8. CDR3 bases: TGTGCCAGCAGTCTCGACGGGACAGGGTTCTACAATGAGCAGTTCTTC. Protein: CASSLDGTGFYNEQFF.

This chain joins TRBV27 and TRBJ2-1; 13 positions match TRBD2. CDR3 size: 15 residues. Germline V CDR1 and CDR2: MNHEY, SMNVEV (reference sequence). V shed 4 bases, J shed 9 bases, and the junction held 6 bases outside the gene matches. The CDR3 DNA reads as TGTGCCAGCAGTTACGGGACTAGCGGGAACCGTGAGCAGTTCTTC. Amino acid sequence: CASSYGTSGNREQFF.

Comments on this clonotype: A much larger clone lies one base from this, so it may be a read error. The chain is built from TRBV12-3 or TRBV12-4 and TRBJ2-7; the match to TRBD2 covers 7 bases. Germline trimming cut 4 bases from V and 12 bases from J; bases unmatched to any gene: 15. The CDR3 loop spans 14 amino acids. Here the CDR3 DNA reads TGTGCCAGCAGTTCCCCTCGACGGGGGGAGACCCGGTACTTC. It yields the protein CASSSPRRGETRYF.

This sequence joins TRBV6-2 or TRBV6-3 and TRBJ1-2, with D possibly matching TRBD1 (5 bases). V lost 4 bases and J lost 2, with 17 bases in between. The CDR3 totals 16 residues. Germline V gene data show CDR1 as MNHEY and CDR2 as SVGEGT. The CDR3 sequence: CASSSNHLTANYGYTF. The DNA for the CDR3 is TGTGCCAGCAGTTCCAATCATTTGACAGCGAACTATGGCTACACCTTC.

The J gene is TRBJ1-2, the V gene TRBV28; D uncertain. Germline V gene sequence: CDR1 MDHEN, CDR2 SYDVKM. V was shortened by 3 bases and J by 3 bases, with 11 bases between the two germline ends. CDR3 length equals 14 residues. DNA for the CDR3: TGTGCCAGCAGTTTTGTAAGCGTAGACTATGGCTACACCTTC. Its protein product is CASSFVSVDYGYTF.

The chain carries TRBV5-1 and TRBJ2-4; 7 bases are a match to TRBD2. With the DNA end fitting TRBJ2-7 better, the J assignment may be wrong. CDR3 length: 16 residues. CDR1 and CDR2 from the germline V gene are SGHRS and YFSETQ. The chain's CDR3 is CASSFGASGTAYEQYF. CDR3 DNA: TGCGCCAGCAGCTTCGGGGCTAGCGGTACCGCCTACGAGCAGTACTTC.

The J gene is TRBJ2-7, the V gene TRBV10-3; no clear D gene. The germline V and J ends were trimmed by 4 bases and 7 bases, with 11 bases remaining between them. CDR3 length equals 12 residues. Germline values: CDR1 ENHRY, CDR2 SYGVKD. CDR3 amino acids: CAISGVQWEQYF. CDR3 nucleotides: TGTGCCATCAGTGGAGTGCAGTGGGAGCAGTACTTC.

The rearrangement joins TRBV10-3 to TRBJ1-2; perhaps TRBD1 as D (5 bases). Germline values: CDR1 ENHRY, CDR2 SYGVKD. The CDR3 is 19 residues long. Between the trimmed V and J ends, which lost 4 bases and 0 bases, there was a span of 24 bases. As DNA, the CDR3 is TGTGCCATCAGTGGGTCCTTCGACAGCCAACTACTAACTAACTATGGCTACACCTTC. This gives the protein CAISGSFDSQLLTNYGYTF.

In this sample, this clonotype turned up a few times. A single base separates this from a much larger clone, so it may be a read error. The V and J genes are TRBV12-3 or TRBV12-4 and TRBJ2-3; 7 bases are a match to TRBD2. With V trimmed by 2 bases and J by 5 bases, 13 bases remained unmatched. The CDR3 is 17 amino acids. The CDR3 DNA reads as TGTGCCAGCAGTTTAAGTACTGGGAGGGTGAAACGAGATACGCAGTATTTT. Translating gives CASSLSTGRVKRDTQYF.

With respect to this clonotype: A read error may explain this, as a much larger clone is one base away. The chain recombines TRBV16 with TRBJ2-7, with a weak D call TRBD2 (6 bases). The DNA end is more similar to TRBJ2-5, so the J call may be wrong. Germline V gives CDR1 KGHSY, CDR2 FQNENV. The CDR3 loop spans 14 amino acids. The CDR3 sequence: CASGGDWELKTQYF. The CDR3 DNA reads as TGTGCCAGCGGAGGGGATTGGGAGCTGAAGACCCAGTACTTC.

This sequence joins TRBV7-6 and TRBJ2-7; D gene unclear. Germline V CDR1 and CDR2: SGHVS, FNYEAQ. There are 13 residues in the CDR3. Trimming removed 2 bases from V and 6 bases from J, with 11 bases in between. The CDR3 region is CASSLWSASEQYF. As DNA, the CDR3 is TGTGCCAGCAGCTTATGGTCGGCCAGCGAGCAGTACTTC.

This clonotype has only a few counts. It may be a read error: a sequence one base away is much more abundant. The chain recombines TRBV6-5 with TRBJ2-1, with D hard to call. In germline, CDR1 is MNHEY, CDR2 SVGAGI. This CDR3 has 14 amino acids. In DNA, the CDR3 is TGTGCCAGCAGTGACTCTGCCGGGTGGAATGAGCAGTTCTTC. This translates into CASSDSAGWNEQFF.

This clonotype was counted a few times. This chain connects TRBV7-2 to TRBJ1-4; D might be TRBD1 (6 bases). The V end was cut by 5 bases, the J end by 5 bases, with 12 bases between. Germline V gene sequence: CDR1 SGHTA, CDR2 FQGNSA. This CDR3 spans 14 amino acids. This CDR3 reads CASSQGHANEKLFF. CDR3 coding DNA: TGTGCCAGCAGCCAGGGACATGCCAATGAAAAACTGTTTTTT.

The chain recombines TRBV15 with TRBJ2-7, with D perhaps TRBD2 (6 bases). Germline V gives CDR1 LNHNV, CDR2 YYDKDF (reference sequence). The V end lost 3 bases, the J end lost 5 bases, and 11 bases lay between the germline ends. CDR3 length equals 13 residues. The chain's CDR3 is CATSRDGGDEQYF. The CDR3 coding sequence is TGTGCCACCAGCAGGGACGGGGGAGACGAGCAGTACTTC. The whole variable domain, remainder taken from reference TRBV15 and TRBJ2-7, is DAMVIQNPRYQVTQFGKPVTLSCSQTLNHNVMYWYQQKSSQAPKLLFHYYDKDFNNEADTPDNFQSRRPNTSFCFLDIRSPGLGDTAMYLCATSRDGGDEQYFGPGTRLTVT.

The CDR3 DNA is TGTGCCAGCAGTGACAAGGGACAGGGATACGAGCAGTACTTC. Its protein is CASSDKGQGYEQYF. This chain connects TRBV6-6 to TRBJ2-7, with 9 positions matching TRBD1. The CDR3 is 14 residues long. Germline lookup yields CDR1 MNHNY and CDR2 SVGAGI (reference sequence). Losses at the gene ends were 5 bases for V and 4 bases for J; bases not matched to a gene: 6.